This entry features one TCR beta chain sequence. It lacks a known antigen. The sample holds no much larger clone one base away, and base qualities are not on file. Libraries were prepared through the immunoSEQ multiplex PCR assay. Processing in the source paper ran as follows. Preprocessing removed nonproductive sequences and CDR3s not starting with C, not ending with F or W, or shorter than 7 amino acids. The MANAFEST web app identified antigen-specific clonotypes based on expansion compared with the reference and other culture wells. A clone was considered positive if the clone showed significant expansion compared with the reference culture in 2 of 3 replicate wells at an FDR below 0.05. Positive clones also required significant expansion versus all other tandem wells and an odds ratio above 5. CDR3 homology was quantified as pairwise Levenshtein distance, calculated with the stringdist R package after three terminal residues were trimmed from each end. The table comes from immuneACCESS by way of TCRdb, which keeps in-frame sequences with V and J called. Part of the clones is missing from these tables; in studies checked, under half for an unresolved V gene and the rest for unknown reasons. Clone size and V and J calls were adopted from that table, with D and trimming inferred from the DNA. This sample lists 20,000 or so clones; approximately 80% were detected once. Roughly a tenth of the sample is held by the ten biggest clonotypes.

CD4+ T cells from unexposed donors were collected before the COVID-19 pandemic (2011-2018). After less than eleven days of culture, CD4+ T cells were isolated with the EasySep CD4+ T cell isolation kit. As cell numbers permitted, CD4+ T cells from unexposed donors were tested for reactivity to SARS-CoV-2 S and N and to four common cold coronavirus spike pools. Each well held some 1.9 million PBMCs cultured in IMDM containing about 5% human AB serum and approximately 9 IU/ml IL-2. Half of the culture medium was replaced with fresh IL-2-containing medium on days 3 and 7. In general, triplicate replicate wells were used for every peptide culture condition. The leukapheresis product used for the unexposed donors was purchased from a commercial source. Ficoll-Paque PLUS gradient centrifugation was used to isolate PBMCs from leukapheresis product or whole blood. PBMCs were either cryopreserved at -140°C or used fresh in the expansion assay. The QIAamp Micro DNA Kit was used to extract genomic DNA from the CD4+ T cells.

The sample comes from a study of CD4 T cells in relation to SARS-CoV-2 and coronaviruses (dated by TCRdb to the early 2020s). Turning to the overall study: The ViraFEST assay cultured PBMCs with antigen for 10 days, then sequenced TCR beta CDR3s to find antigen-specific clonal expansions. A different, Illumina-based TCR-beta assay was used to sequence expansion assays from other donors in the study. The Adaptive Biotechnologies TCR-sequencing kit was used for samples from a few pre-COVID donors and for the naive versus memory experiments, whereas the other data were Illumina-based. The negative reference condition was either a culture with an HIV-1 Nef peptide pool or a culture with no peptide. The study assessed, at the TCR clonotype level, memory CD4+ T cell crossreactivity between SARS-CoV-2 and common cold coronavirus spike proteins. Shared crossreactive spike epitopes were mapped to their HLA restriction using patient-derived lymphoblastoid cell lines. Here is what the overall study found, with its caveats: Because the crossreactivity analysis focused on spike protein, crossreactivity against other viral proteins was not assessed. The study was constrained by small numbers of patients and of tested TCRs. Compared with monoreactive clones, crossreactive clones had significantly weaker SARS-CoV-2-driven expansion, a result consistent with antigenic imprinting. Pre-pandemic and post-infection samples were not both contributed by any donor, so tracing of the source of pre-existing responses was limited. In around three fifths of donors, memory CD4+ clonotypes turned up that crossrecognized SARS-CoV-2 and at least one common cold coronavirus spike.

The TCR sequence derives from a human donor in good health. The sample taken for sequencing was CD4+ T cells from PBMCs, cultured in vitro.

The DNA sequence reads TGCGCCAGCAGCCAAGATATCAGCACAGATACGCAGTATTTT. This encodes CASSQDISTDTQYF. The V and J segments used are TRBV4-3 and TRBJ2-3; a confident D gene designation cannot be given. The CDR3, from cysteine to phenylalanine, totals 14 residues. The entry retains the CDR3 DNA only, 42 bases that are in frame from base 1. A distance of 4 bases separates the germline ends of V and J, which lose 0 bases and 0 bases respectively. The germline V gene encodes CDR1 LGHNA and CDR2 YSLEER.